Presented here are 24 T cell receptor beta chains from one specimen sequenced in a study of beta chain features in type 1 diabetes. The study reverse transcribed the entire isolated RNA, so it sequenced expressed TCRB transcripts. Sequenced by immunoSEQ multiplex PCR; TCRdb stores in-frame clones only, minus some. In the table there are almost 350,000 clones, about 20% of which are singletons. The sequenced material came from naive CD4+ T cells from blood. All receptors derive from a woman between 18 and 29 years old in good health.

This chain uses TRBV10-3 with TRBJ1-1; TRBD1 aligns across 8 bases. Germline CDR1 and CDR2: ENHRY and SYGVKD. CDR3 size: 15 residues. Trimming removed 7 bases from V and 1 base from J; junction bases left unmatched: 8. CDR3 coding DNA: TGTGCCATCAACCCTTCCGGGACAGGGAACACTGAAGCTTTCTTT. Protein: CAINPSGTGNTEAFF.

The CDR3 sequence is CASSKGRGTDTQYF. CDR3 in DNA: TGTGCCAGCAGCAAAGGTCGGGGCACAGATACGCAGTATTTT. The rearrangement uses TRBV2 and TRBJ2-3; unclear D gene. CDR3 size: 14 residues. Germline CDR1 SNHLY, CDR2 FYNNEI. V lost 6 bases and J 1 base, leaving 11 bases between the germline ends.

The chain employs TRBV9 and TRBJ1-2; 8 bases are shared with TRBD1. Germline trimming cut 4 bases from V and 7 bases from J; bases unmatched to any gene: 15. Germline CDR1 SGDLS, CDR2 YYNGEE. The length of the CDR3 is 16 residues. The CDR3 region has the DNA TGTGCCAGCAGCCCCCAAGCTAGAGGGCAGGGGGCTGGCTACACCTTC. The encoded protein is CASSPQARGQGAGYTF. The full variable domain, completed using reference TRBV9 and TRBJ1-2, is DSGVTQTPKHLITATGQRVTLRCSPRSGDLSVYWYQQSLDQGLQFLIQYYNGEERAKGNILERFSAQQFPDLHSELNLSSLELGDSALYFCASSPQARGQGAGYTFGSGTRLTVV.

This clone was seen a few times. This rearrangement joins TRBV29-1 to TRBJ2-5, with 7 nucleotides matching TRBD1. The CDR3 consists of 13 residues. Germline V CDR1 and CDR2: SQVTM, ANQGSEA. The junction had 7 bases not matched to a gene; V was cut back by 7 bases and J by 2 bases. Here the CDR3 reads CSGGQTRQETQYF. The DNA of the CDR3 is TGCAGCGGGGGACAGACGAGACAAGAGACCCAGTACTTC.

The rearrangement joins TRBV15 to TRBJ2-2, with D hard to call. The V and J ends lost 0 bases and 6 bases respectively, with 23 bases between them. The CDR3 consists of 19 residues. The germline V gene has CDR1 LNHNV and CDR2 YYDKDF (reference sequence). DNA for the CDR3: TGTGCCACCAGCAGAGATCTATCTCGGAGCATGGTACTGGCCGGGGAGCTGTTTTTT. It specifies CATSRDLSRSMVLAGELFF.

The rearrangement uses TRBV11-1 and TRBJ2-1; 10 positions match TRBD2. Germline V gene data show CDR1 as SGHAT and CDR2 as FQDESV (reference sequence). V dropped 8 bases and J dropped 4; count of bases not matched to a gene: 5. The CDR3 is 14 residues long. The CDR3 coding sequence is TGTGCCAGCTGTCGACTAGCGGGTTACAATGAGCAGTTCTTC. This codes for CASCRLAGYNEQFF.

This chain uses TRBV10-3 with TRBJ2-3; 7 nucleotides agree with TRBD1. Germline CDR1 and CDR2: ENHRY and SYGVKD. After removal of 0 bases from V and 1 base from J, the junction contained 10 bases not matched to a gene. CDR3 length equals 18 residues. CDR3 DNA: TGTGCCATCAGTGAGTCGCGACAGGGCGAAACCCGCACAGATACGCAGTATTTT. It encodes CAISESRQGETRTDTQYF.

The genes are TRBV30 and TRBJ1-1; the D gene is possibly TRBD1 (5 bases). Germline V lookup: CDR1 GTSNPN, CDR2 SVGIG (reference sequence). The CDR3 consists of 13 residues. Trimming took off 4 bases at V and 5 bases at J, with 14 bases between the two ends. The CDR3 here is CAWTGGGGTEAFF. The CDR3 DNA reads TGTGCCTGGACCGGCGGGGGAGGGACTGAAGCTTTCTTT.

This clone appeared a few times. V is TRBV19 and J is TRBJ1-1; D is uncertain. Germline V gene lookup returns CDR1 LNHDA and CDR2 SQIVND (reference sequence). The CDR3 contains 13 residues. V was shortened by 1 base and J by 5 bases, with 8 bases between the two germline ends. DNA for the CDR3: TGTGCCAGTAGTATAGTCGGGGAGACTGAAGCTTTCTTT. It is translated as CASSIVGETEAFF.

This rearrangement joins TRBV18 to TRBJ2-1; D is possibly TRBD2 (6 bases). CDR1 is KGHSH, CDR2 LQKENI, per germline. CDR3 length equals 16 residues. With 0 bases removed from V and 2 bases from J, the gap between germline ends came to 11 bases. CDR3 sequence (DNA): TGTGCCAGCTCACCACCGGGGGGATTAACCTACAATGAGCAGTTCTTC. This sequence encodes CASSPPGGLTYNEQFF. Complete variable domain (other parts from reference TRBV18 and TRBJ2-1): NAGVMQNPRHLVRRRGQEARLRCSPMKGHSHVYWYRQLPEEGLKFMVYLQKENIIDESGMPKERFSAEFPKEGPSILRIQQVVRGDSAAYFCASSPPGGLTYNEQFFGPGTRLTVL.

This clone was observed a few times. The V gene is TRBV11-2, the J gene TRBJ2-1, with 12 positions matching TRBD2. Germline V gives CDR1 SGHAT, CDR2 FQNNGV. Unmatched junction bases numbered 11, after V lost 4 bases and J lost 4 bases. The CDR3 has 18 amino acids. CDR3 in DNA: TGTGCCAGCAGCTCCGGACTAGCGGGGAAGGCGGGTTACAATGAGCAGTTCTTC. This codes for CASSSGLAGKAGYNEQFF.

The chain joins TRBV4-3 to TRBJ2-3; D is perhaps TRBD2 (7 bases). The V and J ends lost 6 bases and 2 bases respectively, with 18 bases between them. The CDR3 has 16 residues. Germline V gene data show CDR1 as LGHNA and CDR2 as YSLEER. The CDR3 region has the DNA TGCGCCAGCAGTCCGGGCGCGGGGGCGTACACAGATACGCAGTATTTT. Translating it yields CASSPGAGAYTDTQYF.

This clone was recorded a few times. The V gene is TRBV4-2, the J gene TRBJ1-5; D may be TRBD1 (5 bases). The V gene's germline CDR1 is LGHNA and CDR2 YNFKEQ. V lost 0 bases and J lost 0, with 15 bases in between. There are 18 residues in the CDR3. CDR3 in DNA: TGTGCCAGCAGCCAAGAACCGGCAGGGTTTTATAGCAATCAGCCCCAGCATTTT. Translating gives CASSQEPAGFYSNQPQHF.

This clone was seen only a few times. The CDR3 here is CASSLFGKTGSYEQYF. Here the CDR3 DNA reads TGTGCCAGCAGTTTATTCGGGAAGACCGGCTCCTACGAGCAGTACTTC. The chain couples TRBV27 to TRBJ2-7; tentatively, D is TRBD2 (5 bases). The CDR3 is 16 residues long. The V gene lost 1 base and the J gene lost 0 bases, with 13 bases spanning the gap. Germline V gene lookup returns CDR1 MNHEY and CDR2 SMNVEV (reference sequence).

This rearrangement joins TRBV11-3 to TRBJ1-1; D ambiguous. CDR3 size: 15 residues. CDR1 is SGHNT and CDR2 is YENEEA in the germline V gene. The germline V and J ends were trimmed by 2 bases and 2 bases, with 12 bases remaining between them. The CDR3 region is CASSLTVVGNTEAFF. The CDR3 nucleotides read TGTGCCAGCAGCTTAACAGTAGTAGGTAACACTGAAGCTTTCTTT.

This clone turned up a few times. This chain joins TRBV19 and TRBJ1-1, with D uncertain. This CDR3 is built from 13 residues. Germline V gives CDR1 LNHDA, CDR2 SQIVND (reference sequence). V dropped 4 bases and J dropped 5 bases, with 11 bases sitting between them. CDR3 protein: CASSKQSGTEAFF. The CDR3 DNA is TGTGCCAGTAGTAAACAGTCGGGGACTGAAGCTTTCTTT. The whole variable domain, remainder taken from reference TRBV19 and TRBJ1-1, is DGGITQSPKYLFRKEGQNVTLSCEQNLNHDAMYWYRQDPGQGLRLIYYSQIVNDFQKGDIAEGYSVSREKKESFPLTVTSAQKNPTAFYLCASSKQSGTEAFFGQGTRLTVV.

The V and J genes are TRBV19 and TRBJ1-5, with 9 bases identical to TRBD1. Trimming removed 3 bases from V and 5 bases from J; junction bases left unmatched: 8. The CDR3 has 16 amino acids. CDR1 is LNHDA, CDR2 SQIVND, per germline (reference sequence). The CDR3 reads CASSIGTGRGYQPQHF. The CDR3 DNA sequence: TGTGCCAGTAGTATCGGGACAGGGAGGGGATATCAGCCCCAGCATTTT.

A single count supports this clone. V and J are TRBV1 and TRBJ1-6; TRBD1, the D gene given by the table, was not confirmed from the DNA. TRBV1 is a known pseudogene. The CDR3 contains 16 residues. The CDR3, as DNA: TGCACCAGCAGCCGACAGGGACGTGGGAATAATTCACCCCTCCACTTT. The encoded protein is CTSSRQGRGNNSPLHF.

V usage is TRBV4-1 and J usage is TRBJ1-2, with 8 bases identical to TRBD1. CDR3 length: 15 amino acids. V shed 2 bases and J 0 bases; nucleotides not matched to a gene: 2. The germline V gene encodes CDR1 MGHRA and CDR2 YSYEKL. CDR3: CASSQNRGSNYGYTF. CDR3 coding DNA: TGCGCCAGCAGCCAAAACAGGGGGTCTAACTATGGCTACACCTTC.

V and J are TRBV7-3 and TRBJ2-1; 11 bases map to TRBD2. Germline V CDR1 and CDR2: SGHTA, FQGTGA. The CDR3 is 18 amino acids. Trimming took 2 bases from V and 3 from J; bases not matched to a gene: 9. CDR3 sequence reads: CASSLGLAGHTYYNEQFF. The CDR3 coding sequence is TGTGCCAGCAGCTTAGGACTAGCGGGTCACACTTACTACAATGAGCAGTTCTTC.

There are a few counts of this clone. This chain joins TRBV4-1 and TRBJ2-1; 9 bases fit TRBD2. This CDR3 has 16 residues. V lost 1 base, J lost 6 bases, and 7 bases stayed unmatched. Germline CDR1 reads MGHRA; CDR2 reads YSYEKL. The DNA of the CDR3 is TGCGCCAGCAGCCAAGCTGAGCGGGAGGCCTTCAATGAGCAGTTCTTC. Translation: CASSQAEREAFNEQFF.

V usage is TRBV6-4 and J usage is TRBJ2-1; 8 bases align to TRBD2. The CDR3 loop spans 13 amino acids. V lost 4 bases to trimming and J lost 7 bases; unmatched junction nucleotides: 3. The V gene's germline CDR1 is MRHNA and CDR2 SNTAGT. The CDR3 protein is CASSGQRGNEQFF. Written as DNA, the CDR3 is TGTGCCAGCAGTGGACAGCGGGGGAATGAGCAGTTCTTC.

V is TRBV6-6 and J is TRBJ1-1; 10 nucleotides align to TRBD1. The ends lost 7 bases at V and 10 bases at J; junction bases unmatched: 9. CDR1 MNHNY and CDR2 SVGAGI come from the germline V gene (reference sequence). The CDR3 is made up of 13 amino acids. DNA for the CDR3: TGTGCCAGCACCAGAGACAGGGGGCTCGGAGCTTTCTTT. Amino acids: CASTRDRGLGAFF.

This CDR3 is CASSPTGVNTEAFF. The DNA of the CDR3 is TGTGCCAGCAGCCCGACAGGGGTGAACACTGAAGCTTTCTTT. The chain joins TRBV7-9 to TRBJ1-1, with 8 bases matching TRBD1. J gave up 0 bases and V 5 bases, and 2 bases lay outside the gene matches. The CDR3 covers 14 residues. Germline CDR1 is SEHNR and CDR2 is FQNEAQ (reference sequence).